This is a list of T cell receptor beta chains from one sample in a study of OX40 agonist ivuxolimab in advanced cancers. Profiled with immunoSEQ multiplex PCR; TCRdb holds only in-frame clones, not every one. Of approximately 84,000 clones listed, 70% to 90% are singletons. The sample here was CD4+ or CD8+ T cells sorted from blood, taken in a trial of the OX40 agonist ivuxolimab. Every receptor here comes from an adult with an advanced solid tumor such as melanoma, head and neck, liver or kidney cancer. Both conserved end residues are part of each CDR3. Fields, in order: clone size, D gene, V gene, J gene, CDR3 protein, CDR3 DNA. A D gene is named only where the DNA matches it firmly. Clone size is shown for a subset of rows, as once, few, many or a class of expanded clone.

size: NA
D: TRBD1
V: TRBV28
J: TRBJ1-1
CDR3: CASSYPGRDRGLNTEAFF
DNA: TGTGCCAGCAGTTATCCCGGTAGGGACAGGGGGCTGAACACTGAAGCTTTCTTT

size: NA
D: TRBD2
V: TRBV6-1
J: TRBJ2-7
CDR3: CASSGQLGGGGEQYF
DNA: TGTGCCAGCAGTGGACAACTAGGCGGGGGAGGCGAGCAGTACTTC

size: NA
D: NA
V: TRBV19
J: TRBJ1-4
CDR3: CASSRDATNEKLFF
DNA: TGTGCCAGTAGCCGGGACGCAACTAATGAAAAACTGTTTTTT

size: NA
D: NA
V: TRBV7-9
J: TRBJ2-7
CDR3: CASSLAKDSYEQYF
DNA: TGTGCCAGCAGCTTAGCGAAAGACAGCTACGAGCAGTACTTC

size: NA
D: NA
V: TRBV5-4
J: TRBJ2-3
CDR3: CASSPQFGRRSTDTQYF
DNA: TGTGCCAGCAGCCCTCAGTTTGGGCGACGATCTACAGATACGCAGTATTTT

size: few
D: NA
V: TRBV19
J: TRBJ2-3
CDR3: CASSVANTDTQYF
DNA: TGTGCCAGTAGTGTGGCTAACACAGATACGCAGTATTTT

size: NA
D: TRBD2
V: TRBV7-9
J: TRBJ2-3
CDR3: CASSLSASGGFTQYF
DNA: TGTGCCAGCAGCTTATCGGCTAGCGGGGGTTTTACGCAGTATTTT

size: NA
D: NA
V: TRBV4-3
J: TRBJ2-1
CDR3: CASSQDRGDYNEQFF
DNA: TGCGCCAGCAGCCAAGACAGGGGAGACTACAATGAGCAGTTCTTC

size: NA
D: NA
V: TRBV11-3
J: TRBJ2-5
CDR3: CASSLLGQQTQYF
DNA: TGTGCCAGCAGCTTACTTGGACAACAGACCCAGTACTTC

size: NA
D: TRBD2
V: TRBV28
J: TRBJ2-3
CDR3: CASSPPGGGRDTQYF
DNA: TGTGCCAGCAGTCCCCCGGGCGGGGGGCGAGATACGCAGTATTTT

size: NA
D: TRBD2
V: TRBV5-4
J: TRBJ2-3
CDR3: CASSFLGTRDTDTQYF
DNA: TGTGCCAGCAGCTTTCTCGGGACTAGGGACACAGATACGCAGTATTTT

size: few
D: NA
V: TRBV4-3
J: TRBJ2-2
CDR3: CASSQDPGTGELFF
DNA: TGCGCCAGCAGCCAAGATCCGGGGACCGGGGAGCTGTTTTTT

size: NA
D: TRBD1
V: TRBV5-6
J: TRBJ2-7
CDR3: CASSPDRAYVEYEQYF
DNA: TGTGCCAGCAGCCCTGACAGGGCCTATGTTGAATACGAGCAGTACTTC

size: NA
D: TRBD1
V: TRBV5-5
J: TRBJ1-1
CDR3: CASSLDLGTATEAFF
DNA: TGTGCCAGCAGCTTGGACTTAGGGACAGCTACTGAAGCTTTCTTT

size: NA
D: NA
V: TRBV7-9
J: TRBJ2-7
CDR3: CASSSHLFSLWEQYF
DNA: TGTGCCAGCAGCTCCCACTTATTCAGCCTGTGGGAGCAGTACTTC

size: NA
D: NA
V: TRBV27
J: TRBJ1-6
CDR3: CASSLMTDSPLHF
DNA: TGTGCCAGCAGTTTAATGACCGATTCACCCCTCCACTTT